Listed here are 10 T cell receptor beta chains from one sample, sequenced in a study of T-cell memory formation after mild COVID-19. TCRdb fed the 5' RACE reads into MiXCR, producing one record per CDR3 protein. The sample lists 150,000 to 200,000 distinct CDR3 sequences, 13% to 15% occurring once. Sequencing used PBMCs or a T cell subset sorted from them (not recorded which). The origin of the receptors is an adult woman who had mild COVID-19 (a few samples of this study predate the infection). Cell type and time point are not known.

This clonotype was detected a few times. This rearrangement joins TRBV12-3 or TRBV12-4 to TRBJ1-3; D gene ambiguous. The ends were cut back, 3 bases at V and 3 bases at J, with 6 bases in the middle. The CDR3 consists of 13 residues. The DNA of the CDR3 is TGTGCCAGCAGTTTTGGTTATGGAAACACCATATATTTT. Translation: CASSFGYGNTIYF.

The chain has TRBV6-2 or TRBV6-3 and TRBJ2-4; D tentatively fits TRBD1 or TRBD2 (6 bases each). The CDR3 has 15 amino acids. CDR1 is MNHEY, CDR2 SVGEGT, per germline. V gave up 6 bases and J gave up 4 bases, with 16 bases separating them. The chain's CDR3 is CASSPGGTPKNIQYF. The CDR3 nucleotides are TGTGCCAGCAGCCCCGGCGGGACACCAAAAAACATTCAGTACTTC.

Note on this clonotype: At one boundary the junction diverges from the germline segment, which might be a read error. V gene TRBV19 combines with J gene TRBJ2-1, with TRBD2 matching 14 bases. The germline V gene encodes CDR1 LNHDA and CDR2 SQIVND (reference sequence). The length of the CDR3 is 15 residues. The CDR3 is CASSPGTSGSTEEFF. The CDR3 region has the DNA TGTGCCAGTAGTCCCGGGACTAGCGGGAGTACTGAGGAGTTCTTC.

The gene calls are TRBV19 and TRBJ2-1, with D uncertain. V lost 5 bases, J lost 4 bases, and 12 bases lay in between. The CDR3 is 14 residues long. Germline CDR1 LNHDA, CDR2 SQIVND (reference sequence). CDR3 bases: TGTGCCAGTAGTTTTCGTGACTTTTACAATGAGCAGTTCTTC. Protein: CASSFRDFYNEQFF.

Only a few counts were recorded for this clonotype. The chain combines TRBV30 with TRBJ2-3, with a tentative D call TRBD2 (5 bases). In germline, CDR1 is GTSNPN, CDR2 SVGIG (reference sequence). V lost 2 bases to trimming and J lost 4 bases, with 16 bases between them. The CDR3 totals 15 residues. The CDR3 coding sequence is TGTGCCTGGAGTTCCCGGCCGGGGTGGTCAGATACGCAGTATTTT. It encodes CAWSSRPGWSDTQYF.

The chain couples TRBV4-1 to TRBJ1-1, with D perhaps TRBD1 (5 bases). This CDR3 spans 19 amino acids. Germline CDR1 is MGHRA and CDR2 is YSYEKL. V lost 0 bases and J lost 6, with 26 bases in between. The CDR3 loop reads CASSQDTSFIGGRVPEAFF. In DNA, the CDR3 is TGCGCCAGCAGCCAAGATACGTCGTTCATCGGGGGGAGAGTTCCTGAAGCTTTCTTT.

This clonotype has more than one count but fewer than ten. The chain has TRBV7-2 and TRBJ1-1, with D maybe TRBD1 (5 bases). Germline V gene data show CDR1 as SGHTA and CDR2 as FQGNSA. Trimming removed 1 base at V and 8 bases at J, with 14 bases between. This CDR3 comprises 14 residues. CDR3 amino acids: CASSLGTSYKEAFF. In nucleotides, the CDR3 is TGTGCCAGCAGCTTAGGGACAAGTTACAAAGAAGCTTTCTTT.

This clonotype was counted between two and nine times. The chain couples TRBV27 to TRBJ2-7; D possibly corresponds to TRBD2 (6 bases). Per germline, CDR1 MNHEY and CDR2 SMNVEV (reference sequence). Trimming removed 1 base from V and 2 bases from J, with 15 bases in between. The CDR3 length is 16 residues. CDR3 loop: CASSLLVTRGPYEQYF. DNA of the CDR3: TGTGCCAGCAGTTTATTAGTAACGCGGGGCCCCTACGAGCAGTACTTC.

Ten or more counts support this clonotype. V gene TRBV12-3 or TRBV12-4 combines with J gene TRBJ2-2, with D maybe TRBD1 (5 bases). The CDR3 loop spans 14 amino acids. V lost 3 bases to trimming and J lost 4 bases, with 9 bases between them. In DNA, the CDR3 is TGTGCCAGCAGTTTCGACAGTCTCACCGGGGAGCTGTTTTTT. This codes for CASSFDSLTGELFF.

The V gene is TRBV6-6, the J gene TRBJ1-1; D gene unclear. Germline V gene data show CDR1 as MNHNY and CDR2 as SVGAGI (reference sequence). V lost 0 bases to trimming and J lost 7 bases, with 6 bases between them. The CDR3 runs 12 residues. The CDR3 spells CASSYSEGEAFF. As DNA, the CDR3 is TGTGCCAGCAGTTACTCAGAGGGTGAAGCTTTCTTT.